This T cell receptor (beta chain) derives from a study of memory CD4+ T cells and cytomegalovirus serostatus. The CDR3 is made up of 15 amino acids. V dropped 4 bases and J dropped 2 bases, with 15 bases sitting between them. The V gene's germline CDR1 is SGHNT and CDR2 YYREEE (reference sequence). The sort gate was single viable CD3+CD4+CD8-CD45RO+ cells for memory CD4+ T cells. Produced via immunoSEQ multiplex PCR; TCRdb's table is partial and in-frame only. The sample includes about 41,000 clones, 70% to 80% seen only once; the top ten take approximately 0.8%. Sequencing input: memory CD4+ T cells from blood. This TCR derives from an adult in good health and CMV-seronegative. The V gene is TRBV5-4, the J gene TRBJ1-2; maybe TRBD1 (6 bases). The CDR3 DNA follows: TGTGCCAGCAGCCCCACGCCCCAGGGGAACTATGGCTACACCTTC. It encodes CASSPTPQGNYGYTF.